The sequence of this TCR beta chain was determined in a study of blood T cell repertoires in COVID-19. At the level of the study: Acute-phase and convalescent COVID-19 samples originated in the United States, Italy and Spain. Nucleic acid was either cDNA or gDNA, and it came from T cells, B-cell-depleted T cells, or PBMCs.

The trim removed 9 bases at V and 4 bases at J, leaving 4 bases unmatched. Germline V lookup: CDR1 LNHDA, CDR2 SQIVND (reference sequence). There are 13 residues in the CDR3. Methods used by the authors: For nucleated cells, counts were estimated from reference gene primer amplification. TCRdb keeps only in-frame clones here, not all; method: immunoSEQ multiplex PCR. V and J calls and clone size are those listed in that table; D and trimming were worked out from the DNA. The sample includes some 250,000 clones, approximately 85% of them seen just once. Sequenced material: peripheral blood. V and J are TRBV19 and TRBJ1-5; 9 bases are a match to TRBD1. The receptor was derived from a woman between 25 and 40 years old with acute or convalescent COVID-19. Here the CDR3 reads CASEDRGNQPQHF. The CDR3 nucleotides are TGTGCCAGCGAGGACAGGGGTAATCAGCCCCAGCATTTT.